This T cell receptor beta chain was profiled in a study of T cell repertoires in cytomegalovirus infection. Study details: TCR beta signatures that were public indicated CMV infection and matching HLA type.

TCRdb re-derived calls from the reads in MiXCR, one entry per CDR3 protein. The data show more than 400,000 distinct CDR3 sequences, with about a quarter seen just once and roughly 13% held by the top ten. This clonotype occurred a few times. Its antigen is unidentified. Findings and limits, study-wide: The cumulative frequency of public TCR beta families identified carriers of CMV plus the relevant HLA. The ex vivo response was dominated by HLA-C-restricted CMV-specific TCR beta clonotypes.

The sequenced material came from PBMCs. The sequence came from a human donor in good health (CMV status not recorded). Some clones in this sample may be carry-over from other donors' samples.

The CDR3 protein is CASSMPWGQINQPQHF. In nucleotides, the CDR3 is TGTGCCAGTAGTATGCCATGGGGACAGATAAATCAGCCCCAGCATTTT. The chain recombines TRBV19 with TRBJ1-5, with TRBD1 matching over 7 bases. This CDR3 region has 16 residues. The V segment lost 3 bases and the J segment 4 bases; nucleotides outside the gene matches: 9. Germline V CDR1 and CDR2: LNHDA, SQIVND (reference sequence).